The 18 T cell receptor beta chains listed next were all sequenced from one sample in a study of blood T cells in healthy people across ages. The second PCR ran roughly 7 to 12 cycles with a sample-barcoded 5' primer and J-beta primers. TCRdb processed the 5' RACE reads anew with MiXCR; each CDR3 protein has one entry. This sample carries about 1 million distinct CDR3 sequences, under 45% of them seen once, and the ten largest clones take 15% to 20%. The sample taken for sequencing was blood. All receptors derive from an older woman in good health.

In its sample, this clonotype was seen a few times. The CDR3 here is CASSLFGQAEIAKNIQYF. The CDR3 DNA is TGTGCCAGCAGCTTATTCGGGCAGGCGGAAATAGCCAAAAACATTCAGTACTTC. V and J are TRBV11-2 and TRBJ2-4; no firm D call. The germline V and J ends were trimmed by 2 bases and 0 bases, with 17 bases remaining between them. Looked up from germline, CDR1 is SGHAT and CDR2 is FQNNGV. The CDR3 spans 18 residues.

This clonotype was picked up one time. V and J are TRBV21-1 and TRBJ2-5; TRBD2 is taken as the D call from the table, unchecked against the DNA. TRBV21-1 is labeled a pseudogene. This CDR3 region has 16 residues. The CDR3 region has the DNA TGTGCCAGCAGCACTCTAGCGGGTCGCGTGGTGGGGACCCAGTACTTC. Protein sequence: CASSTLAGRVVGTQYF.

This chain uses TRBV11-2 with TRBJ1-4; 9 bases line up with TRBD1. The CDR3 has 19 amino acids. The germline V gene encodes CDR1 SGHAT and CDR2 FQNNGV. J was trimmed by 0 bases and V by 2 bases; bases with no gene match: 10. The CDR3 DNA sequence: TGTGCCAGCAGCTTAACTTCCGGGACAGGGATCCCAACTAATGAAAAACTGTTTTTT. Its protein product is CASSLTSGTGIPTNEKLFF. The complete variable domain, with remaining parts taken from reference TRBV11-2 and TRBJ1-4, reads EAGVAQSPRYKIIEKRQSVAFWCNPISGHATLYWYQQILGQGPKLLIQFQNNGVVDDSQLPKDRFSAERLKGVDSTLKIQPAKLEDSAVYLCASSLTSGTGIPTNEKLFFGSGTQLSVL.

CDR3 in DNA: TGTGCCCGCGGGGCCTGGGCCTACGAGCAGTACTTC. It yields the protein CARGAWAYEQYF. This sequence joins TRBV28 and TRBJ2-7, with a tentative D call TRBD2 (6 bases). CDR1 is MDHEN, CDR2 SYDVKM, per germline. Trimming took off 11 bases at V and 2 bases at J, with 13 bases between the two ends. The CDR3 is 12 amino acids.

The chain joins TRBV5-1 to TRBJ2-1; a weak D match, TRBD2 (5 bases). Germline-derived CDR1 and CDR2 are SGHRS and YFSETQ. The CDR3 is 14 amino acids. V was cut by 3 bases and J by 5 bases, with 12 bases left in between. CDR3 sequence: CASSSLAQNNEQFF. The CDR3 DNA follows: TGCGCCAGCAGCTCCTTAGCGCAAAACAATGAGCAGTTCTTC. Full variable domain (rest looked up from reference TRBV5-1 and TRBJ2-1): KAGVTQTPRYLIKTRGQQVTLSCSPISGHRSVSWYQQTPGQGLQFLFEYFSETQRNKGNFPGRFSGRQFSNSRSEMNVSTLELGDSALYLCASSSLAQNNEQFFGPGTRLTVL.

The rearrangement joins TRBV27 to TRBJ2-3; TRBD2 agrees at 10 bases. The CDR3 has 24 amino acids. Germline CDR1 is MNHEY and CDR2 is SMNVEV (reference sequence). V shed 6 bases and J 0 bases; nucleotides not matched to a gene: 30. The CDR3 protein is CASRLRDMGQNQASGGPSTDTQYF. The CDR3 nucleotides read TGTGCCAGCAGGCTAAGGGACATGGGACAGAACCAGGCTAGCGGGGGCCCTAGCACAGATACGCAGTATTTT.

This clonotype was seen once. This may arise from a read error, as a much more abundant clone is one base away. The chain has TRBV7-9 and TRBJ2-7; 9 positions match TRBD2. Germline V lookup: CDR1 SEHNR, CDR2 FQNEAQ (reference sequence). With V trimmed by 2 bases and J by 5 bases, 7 bases remained unmatched. The CDR3 is made up of 15 amino acids. Here the CDR3 DNA reads TGTGCCAGCAGCTTATTGGCGGGAGGGCCGGACGAGCAGTACTTC. This translates into CASSLLAGGPDEQYF. The full variable domain, in which reference TRBV7-9 and TRBJ2-7 provide the parts outside the CDR3, is DTGVSQNPRHKITKRGQNVTFRCDPISEHNRLYWYRQTLGQGPEFLTYFQNEAQLEKSRLLSDRFSAERPKGSFSTLEIQRTEQGDSAMYLCASSLLAGGPDEQYFGPGTRLTVT.

This clonotype has ten or more counts. This chain links TRBV12-3 or TRBV12-4 with TRBJ2-1; D is perhaps TRBD1 (6 bases). V was clipped by 8 bases and J by 9 bases, with 14 bases between them. CDR3 length: 12 residues. DNA for the CDR3: TGTGCCAGCCATACAGGGTACGGTGAGCAGTTCTTC. Its protein product is CASHTGYGEQFF.

This chain links TRBV7-6 with TRBJ2-4; maybe TRBD2 (6 bases). The DNA end is more similar to TRBJ2-7, so the J call may be wrong. The CDR3 totals 15 residues. The germline V gene has CDR1 SGHVS and CDR2 FNYEAQ. The CDR3 sequence is CASSLLGQGGDEQYF. CDR3 sequence (DNA): TGTGCCAGCAGCTTATTAGGGCAGGGCGGGGACGAGCAGTACTTC.

As for this clonotype: A much larger clone sits a single nucleotide away, making a read error possible. V gene TRBV20-1 combines with J gene TRBJ2-4; 10 bases are a match to TRBD1. Germline CDR1 DFQATT, CDR2 SNEGSKA (reference sequence). This CDR3 has 14 amino acids. Trimming removed 3 bases from V and 6 bases from J; junction bases left unmatched: 5. The chain's CDR3 is CSASVDRGTNIQYF. The CDR3 bases are TGCAGTGCTAGTGTGGACAGGGGGACAAACATTCAGTACTTC.

This clonotype has at least ten counts. The rearrangement joins TRBV20-1 to TRBJ2-7; D possibly corresponds to TRBD2 (5 bases). The CDR3 extends over 14 amino acids. CDR1 and CDR2 from the germline V gene are DFQATT and SNEGSKA (reference sequence). V lost 1 base, J lost 2 bases, and 12 bases lay in between. CDR3 sequence: CSARARVGTYEQYF. The CDR3 coding sequence is TGCAGTGCTAGAGCGAGGGTTGGAACCTACGAGCAGTACTTC.

This clonotype was picked up a small number of times. V and J are TRBV29-1 and TRBJ1-1; D not certain. Germline V CDR1 and CDR2: SQVTM, ANQGSEA. The CDR3 extends over 13 amino acids. CDR3 coding DNA: TGCGCCGCCGAGCGGACTTTGAACACTGAAGCTTTCTTT. This sequence encodes CAAERTLNTEAFF.

This clonotype has just one count. The germline gene is not matched at one end of the junction; a read error may be the cause. V is TRBV15 and J is TRBJ2-5; TRBD2 matches at 7 bases. The germline gives CDR1 LNHNV, CDR2 YYDKDF (reference sequence). The CDR3 length is 17 residues. The CDR3 DNA sequence: TGTGCCACCACCAGAGTTTCCCTAGCGGCCCATCTGGAGACCCAGTACTTC. Amino acids: CATTRVSLAAHLETQYF.

The chain joins TRBV5-1 to TRBJ2-3; D is uncertain. Germline loops: CDR1 SGHRS, CDR2 YFSETQ. V lost 1 base and J 2 bases, leaving 11 bases between the germline ends. CDR3 size: 15 residues. CDR3 sequence: CASSLRPLVTDTQYF. The CDR3 DNA reads TGCGCCAGCAGCTTGCGGCCCCTGGTCACAGATACGCAGTATTTT.

This clonotype was observed a handful of times. The V and J genes are TRBV27 and TRBJ2-3, with D maybe TRBD2 (5 bases). Germline V gene sequence: CDR1 MNHEY, CDR2 SMNVEV (reference sequence). V lost 4 bases, J lost 11 bases, and 13 bases lay in between. The CDR3 extends over 12 amino acids. The CDR3 sequence is CASSSYGLMQYF. DNA of the CDR3: TGTGCCAGCAGTTCGTATGGACTTATGCAGTATTTT.

J is TRBJ2-3 and V is TRBV29-1; 8 bases map to TRBD1. This CDR3 has 13 amino acids. CDR1 is SQVTM, CDR2 ANQGSEA, per germline. Unmatched junction bases numbered 7, after V lost 5 bases and J lost 6 bases. CDR3: CSVSQGAGDTQYF. The CDR3 nucleotides are TGCAGCGTTTCGCAGGGGGCCGGGGATACGCAGTATTTT.

V is TRBV28 and J is TRBJ2-1; D unclear. Germline V gene sequence: CDR1 MDHEN, CDR2 SYDVKM. This CDR3 comprises 13 residues. The germline V and J ends were trimmed by 6 bases and 9 bases, with 15 bases remaining between them. CDR3: CASSSPRPPEQFF. In DNA, the CDR3 is TGTGCCAGCAGCTCCCCCCGTCCGCCTGAGCAGTTCTTC.

This clonotype was detected many times. J is TRBJ2-5 and V is TRBV20-1; no clear D gene. In germline, CDR1 is DFQATT, CDR2 SNEGSKA (reference sequence). The CDR3 has 13 residues. The ends were cut back, 3 bases at V and 0 bases at J, with 8 bases in the middle. CDR3 amino acids: CSASWAHQETQYF. CDR3 nucleotide sequence: TGCAGTGCTAGTTGGGCACACCAAGAGACCCAGTACTTC.